This T cell receptor (beta chain) derives from a study of T cells in Graves' hyperthyroidism and ophthalmopathy. Amplified TCR beta CDR3 regions derived from RNA transcripts. HTBI primers were employed in a first-round RT-PCR of the TCR CDR3. TCRdb reanalysed the multiplex PCR reads using MiXCR and keeps one entry per CDR3 protein. The table records about 540,000 distinct CDR3 sequences, approximately 44% of them present only once. The study defined stable Graves' hyperthyroidism as no ophthalmopathy progression within 18 months. The sequence was collected from a young woman with Graves' hyperthyroidism. The sample was peripheral blood or thyroid tissue (not recorded which).

CDR3 residues: CASSSRTGGDSPLHF. DNA for the CDR3: TGTGCCAGCAGTTCCCGGACAGGGGGGGATTCACCCCTCCACTTT. The chain couples TRBV12-3 or TRBV12-4 to TRBJ1-6, with 10 positions matching TRBD1. This CDR3 comprises 15 residues. The J segment lost 8 bases and the V segment lost 4 bases, leaving 5 bases of the junction unmatched.